These 26 T cell receptor beta chains were all obtained from the same sample, sequenced in a study of cytomegalovirus exposure and HLA in healthy donors. The PCR used 60 Vbeta and 13 Jbeta primers. Produced via immunoSEQ multiplex PCR; TCRdb's table is partial and in-frame only. Seen here are around 140,000 clones, over 65% observed once, and the top ten hold 1.5% to 1.7%. Sequencing was performed on PBMCs. The source is a man aged 40-49 years in good health and CMV-seronegative.

The chain combines TRBV11-2 with TRBJ2-3, with unresolved D. Germline V lookup: CDR1 SGHAT, CDR2 FQNNGV. This CDR3 is built from 16 residues. V gave up 3 bases and J gave up 0 bases, with 13 bases separating them. CDR3 coding DNA: TGTGCCAGCAGCTTCAAGCTCATGCTAAGCACAGATACGCAGTATTTT. It encodes CASSFKLMLSTDTQYF.

The chain employs TRBV18 and TRBJ1-5; D is unresolved. Trimming shortened V by 3 bases and J by 2 bases, and 14 bases separated the two germline ends. The CDR3 is made up of 16 amino acids. Germline V lookup: CDR1 KGHSH, CDR2 LQKENI. The CDR3, as DNA: TGTGCCAGCTCACCTCTAGCAACTGGGGGCAATCAGCCCCAGCATTTT. Translating gives CASSPLATGGNQPQHF.

The chain carries TRBV20-1 and TRBJ1-2; the D gene is possibly TRBD1 (5 bases). Trimming took 8 bases from V and 4 from J, leaving 11 bases between them. The CDR3 extends over 11 amino acids. CDR1 is DFQATT, CDR2 SNEGSKA, per germline (reference sequence). CDR3 nucleotides: TGCAGTTCAGGGCCAACCTATGGCTACACCTTC. This encodes CSSGPTYGYTF.

J is TRBJ2-1 and V is TRBV4-1; 7 bases map to TRBD2. The CDR3 is made up of 14 amino acids. Trimming at V came to 1 base and at J to 4 bases, leaving 1 base not matched to a gene. Looked up from germline, CDR1 is MGHRA and CDR2 is YSYEKL. The CDR3 is CASSQGGGYNEQFF. The CDR3 DNA reads as TGCGCCAGCAGCCAAGGGGGGGGGTACAATGAGCAGTTCTTC.

The rearrangement joins TRBV2 to TRBJ2-7, with 9 bases that match TRBD1. In germline, CDR1 is SNHLY, CDR2 FYNNEI. The CDR3 totals 16 residues. Unmatched junction bases numbered 8, after V lost 3 bases and J lost 2 bases. CDR3 DNA: TGTGCCAGCAGTGATTTACAGGGGGCTCTGCCCTACGAGCAGTACTTC. Translating it yields CASSDLQGALPYEQYF.

The J gene is TRBJ2-3, the V gene TRBV9; D may be TRBD1 (6 bases). Germline V gene lookup returns CDR1 SGDLS and CDR2 YYNGEE. V lost 5 bases and J lost 3, with 13 bases in between. CDR3 size: 14 residues. In DNA, the CDR3 is TGTGCCAGCAGTACCCAGGGGTGGACAGATACGCAGTATTTT. It specifies CASSTQGWTDTQYF.

CDR3: CASSFGTGLSGELFF. The CDR3 bases are TGCGCCAGCAGCTTCGGGACAGGGCTTTCCGGGGAGCTGTTTTTT. The rearrangement uses TRBV5-1 and TRBJ2-2; TRBD1 aligns across 9 bases. Germline assignment: CDR1 SGHRS and CDR2 YFSETQ. The CDR3 contains 15 residues. The V gene end was trimmed by 2 bases and the J gene end by 6 bases; junction bases not matched to a gene: 5.

This sequence joins TRBV5-4 and TRBJ2-1, with 10 bases fitting TRBD2. The CDR3 has 16 amino acids. CDR1 and CDR2 (germline): SGHNT, YYREEE (reference sequence). J gave up 0 bases and V 4 bases, and 4 bases lay outside the gene matches. CDR3 amino acids: CASSIRTSGSYNEQFF. The CDR3 DNA sequence: TGTGCCAGCAGCATACGGACTAGCGGCTCCTACAATGAGCAGTTCTTC.

The chain combines TRBV6-1 with TRBJ1-1; D not certain. Deletions cut 2 bases from V and 6 bases from J, with 10 bases between. The CDR3 extends over 13 amino acids. From germline, CDR1 is MNHNS and CDR2 SASEGT. CDR3 nucleotide sequence: TGTGCCAGCAGTGAATTCGCGTATTCTGAAGCTTTCTTT. Its protein product is CASSEFAYSEAFF.

This clone occurred a few times. The chain recombines TRBV18 with TRBJ2-2; D ambiguous. V lost 2 bases to trimming and J lost 6 bases, with 7 bases between them. This CDR3 region has 13 residues. Per germline, CDR1 KGHSH and CDR2 LQKENI. The CDR3 is CASSPVQAGELFF. The CDR3 coding sequence is TGTGCCAGCTCACCAGTCCAGGCCGGGGAGCTGTTTTTT.

This clone was found a few times. V gene TRBV9 combines with J gene TRBJ2-7, with D perhaps matching TRBD2 (6 bases). The CDR3 totals 17 residues. V shed 2 bases and J shed 9 bases, with 27 bases lying between them. Germline CDR1 SGDLS, CDR2 YYNGEE. The CDR3 coding sequence is TGTGCCAGCAGCGTGGACCCCGGGACTGGGCCAACTTCACGGCAGTACTTC. It codes for CASSVDPGTGPTSRQYF.

The chain couples TRBV4-1 to TRBJ2-2, with 9 positions matching TRBD2. Germline V lookup: CDR1 MGHRA, CDR2 YSYEKL. The CDR3 has 20 residues. The trim removed 2 bases at V and 2 bases at J, leaving 15 bases unmatched. CDR3 region: CASSQSSMGGRAGNTGELFF. CDR3 nucleotide sequence: TGCGCCAGCAGCCAAAGCTCAATGGGCGGGAGGGCCGGAAACACCGGGGAGCTGTTTTTT.

The CDR3 region is CASSLLGAGANVLTF. The CDR3 DNA is TGTGCCAGCAGCTTGTTGGGCGCTGGGGCCAACGTCCTGACTTTC. V is TRBV5-8 and J is TRBJ2-6; D remains ambiguous. Germline V gives CDR1 SGHTS, CDR2 YDEGEE. The CDR3 totals 15 residues. Trimming took off 1 base at V and 2 bases at J, with 7 bases between the two ends.

V usage is TRBV5-6 and J usage is TRBJ2-2, with D uncertain. CDR3 size: 12 residues. Germline V lookup: CDR1 SGHDT, CDR2 YYEEEE. V dropped 2 bases and J dropped 7 bases, with 6 bases sitting between them. In nucleotides, the CDR3 is TGTGCCAGCAGCTTTACGGGCGGGGAGCTGTTTTTT. Translation: CASSFTGGELFF.

The CDR3 DNA sequence: TGTGCCAGCAGGGCGGGAGGGCGAGAGCAGTACTTC. Its translation is CASRAGGREQYF. V gene TRBV7-6 combines with J gene TRBJ2-7; 9 nucleotides line up with TRBD2. The CDR3 spans 12 residues. Germline CDR1 is SGHVS and CDR2 is FNYEAQ. Unmatched junction bases numbered 4, after V lost 6 bases and J lost 7 bases.

The table lists this clone with a count of one. The chain joins TRBV10-3 to TRBJ2-1; the match to TRBD2 covers 10 bases. V was pared by 4 bases and J by 4 bases, with 7 bases of the junction left unmatched. Germline CDR1 and CDR2: ENHRY and SYGVKD. The CDR3 contains 16 residues. In DNA form, the CDR3 reads TGTGCCATCAGTGGTAATATAGCGGGAGGTTACAATGAGCAGTTCTTC. Its protein product is CAISGNIAGGYNEQFF.

As DNA, the CDR3 is TGTGCCAGCAGCCCCCAGACTAGCGGGTTTACCTCCTACGAGCAGTACTTC. This sequence encodes CASSPQTSGFTSYEQYF. The chain uses TRBV7-2 and TRBJ2-7; the match to TRBD2 covers 10 bases. The germline V gene encodes CDR1 SGHTA and CDR2 FQGNSA. The CDR3 contains 17 residues. The V gene end was trimmed by 5 bases and the J gene end by 0 bases; junction bases not matched to a gene: 10.

This clone occurred once. This sequence joins TRBV5-1 and TRBJ1-1; 8 nucleotides line up with TRBD1. J was trimmed by 0 bases and V by 6 bases; bases with no gene match: 16. The CDR3 runs 18 residues. CDR1 SGHRS and CDR2 YFSETQ come from the germline V gene. The CDR3 sequence is CASTLGLQGANMNTEAFF. In DNA, the CDR3 is TGCGCCAGCACCCTGGGGCTCCAGGGGGCCAACATGAACACTGAAGCTTTCTTT.

The gene calls are TRBV4-1 and TRBJ2-7, with D possibly matching TRBD1 (6 bases). Trimming shortened V by 0 bases and J by 4 bases, and 13 bases separated the two germline ends. This CDR3 contains 15 residues. Germline V lookup: CDR1 MGHRA, CDR2 YSYEKL. The chain's CDR3 is CASSQDPQGRYEQYF. CDR3 coding DNA: TGCGCCAGCAGCCAAGATCCCCAGGGGAGATACGAGCAGTACTTC.

A few counts support this clone. The V call is TRBV4-3, the J call TRBJ2-7, with 11 nucleotides matching TRBD2. The ends lost 0 bases at V and 7 bases at J; junction bases unmatched: 8. Looked up from germline, CDR1 is LGHNA and CDR2 is YSLEER. CDR3 length: 16 residues. In nucleotides, the CDR3 is TGCGCCAGCAGCCAAGATCAGCGACTAGCGGGATTTGAGCAGTACTTC. Translated: CASSQDQRLAGFEQYF.

The chain combines TRBV6-6 with TRBJ2-1; D is perhaps TRBD1 (6 bases). This CDR3 contains 14 residues. Germline V CDR1 and CDR2: MNHNY, SVGAGI (reference sequence). The V end lost 0 bases, the J end lost 4 bases, and 7 bases lay between the germline ends. The DNA of the CDR3 is TGTGCCAGCAGTTACTCGAGGGGGTACAATGAGCAGTTCTTC. Its protein product is CASSYSRGYNEQFF.

This sequence joins TRBV5-8 and TRBJ2-1; 9 positions match TRBD1. CDR3 length: 15 amino acids. Germline V lookup: CDR1 SGHTS, CDR2 YDEGEE. With V trimmed by 4 bases and J by 7 bases, 9 bases remained unmatched. Here the CDR3 DNA reads TGTGCCAGCAGCCCGGCGGGACAGGGAAGGAATGAGCAGTTCTTC. Translating gives CASSPAGQGRNEQFF.

The gene calls are TRBV6-1 and TRBJ2-6; TRBD1 matches 9 bases. V dropped 2 bases and J dropped 13; count of bases not matched to a gene: 6. The CDR3 length is 14 residues. The germline V gene has CDR1 MNHNS and CDR2 SASEGT. CDR3 protein: CASSEQGQGAVLTF. The CDR3 bases are TGTGCCAGCAGTGAACAGGGACAGGGTGCAGTCCTGACTTTC.

The chain links TRBV5-4 to TRBJ2-3; 7 bases fit TRBD1. Per germline, CDR1 SGHNT and CDR2 YYREEE (reference sequence). The CDR3 is 15 amino acids. V was pared by 0 bases and J by 4 bases, with 5 bases of the junction left unmatched. Written as DNA, the CDR3 is TGTGCCAGCAGCTTGGAGGGGGCTAGGGCAGATACGCAGTATTTT. As protein: CASSLEGARADTQYF.

The chain is built from TRBV19 and TRBJ1-2; 7 bases fit TRBD1. The CDR3 contains 16 residues. V shed 6 bases, J shed 2 bases, and the junction held 12 bases outside the gene matches. Germline lookup yields CDR1 LNHDA and CDR2 SQIVND (reference sequence). In DNA, the CDR3 is TGTGCCAGTAGGGAGGACAGGCTGGGTGGCAACTATGGCTACACCTTC. Amino acids: CASREDRLGGNYGYTF.

The V call is TRBV27, the J call TRBJ2-1; TRBD1 matches 8 bases. The junction had 12 bases not matched to a gene; V was cut back by 5 bases and J by 6 bases. Germline V gene sequence: CDR1 MNHEY, CDR2 SMNVEV (reference sequence). This CDR3 is built from 16 residues. The CDR3 bases are TGTGCCAGCAGTCAAAAACAGGGGGTGTGGGGCAATGAGCAGTTCTTC. This sequence encodes CASSQKQGVWGNEQFF.